Listed below are T cell receptor beta chains from one sample, sequenced in a study of human T cells and chemical hapten exposure. Each CDR3 protein is one row after TCRdb ran MiXCR on the RACE reads. The sample has 210,000 or so distinct CDR3 sequences; approximately 26% are singletons. The material sequenced was whole blood, taken in connection with sensitization to the hapten diphenylcyclopropenone (DPC). The source of these receptors is a woman in her thirties or forties with alopecia areata. Some clones in this sample may be carry-over from other donors' samples. Each CDR3 is given with its conserved first and last residue. D genes are given only for firm matches. For some rows the clone size is stated as once, few or many, or as a class when expanded; others skip it.

abundance: few
j_gene: TRBJ1-5
v_gene: TRBV12-3/TRBV12-4
d_gene: NA
CDR3nt: TGTGCCAGCAGCTTTTTGCCCGGAACCGGGACAAAAATCAATCAGCCCCAGCATTTT
CDR3aa: CASSFLPGTGTKINQPQHF

abundance: NA
j_gene: TRBJ1-2
v_gene: TRBV6-6
d_gene: NA
CDR3nt: TGTGCCAGCAGTCATATAGGGGACTATGGCTACACCTTC
CDR3aa: CASSHIGDYGYTF

abundance: NA
j_gene: TRBJ2-5
v_gene: TRBV12-3/TRBV12-4
d_gene: NA
CDR3nt: TGTGCCAGCAGCCCCACTATAGGAGGAGAGACCCAGTACTTC
CDR3aa: CASSPTIGGETQYF

abundance: few
j_gene: TRBJ2-1
v_gene: TRBV7-9
d_gene: TRBD2
CDR3nt: TGTGCCAGCAGCTCTTTCACTAGCGGGAGGAGTGCTGAGCAGTTCTTC
CDR3aa: CASSSFTSGRSAEQFF

abundance: few
j_gene: TRBJ2-7
v_gene: TRBV12-3/TRBV12-4
d_gene: TRBD2
CDR3nt: TGTGCCAGCACCGTAGCGGGAGGCAGGTACGAGCAGTACTTC
CDR3aa: CASTVAGGRYEQYF

abundance: NA
j_gene: TRBJ1-5
v_gene: TRBV7-3
d_gene: NA
CDR3nt: TGTGCCAGCAGCTTAAACCGGGACCAGCCCCAGCATTTT
CDR3aa: CASSLNRDQPQHF

abundance: NA
j_gene: TRBJ2-1
v_gene: TRBV5-5
d_gene: NA
CDR3nt: TGTGCCAGCAGCTTGGGGGGGGCCGTTGAGCAGTTCTTC
CDR3aa: CASSLGGAVEQFF

abundance: NA
j_gene: TRBJ1-2
v_gene: TRBV6-2/TRBV6-3
d_gene: NA
CDR3nt: TGTGCCAGCAGTGGACACTATGGCTACACCTTC
CDR3aa: CASSGHYGYTF

abundance: NA
j_gene: TRBJ2-5
v_gene: TRBV5-1
d_gene: NA
CDR3nt: TGCGCCAGCAGCTTGGAGGGGGGGCCGGAGACCCAGTACTTC
CDR3aa: CASSLEGGPETQYF

abundance: few
j_gene: TRBJ2-3
v_gene: TRBV29-1
d_gene: TRBD2
CDR3nt: TGCAGCGTTGCCCCGCCCGGGACTAGTAATACGCAGTATTTT
CDR3aa: CSVAPPGTSNTQYF

abundance: few
j_gene: TRBJ1-5
v_gene: TRBV7-8
d_gene: NA
CDR3nt: TGTGCCAGCAGCTTAGGCAGGACTAGGGATCAGCCCCAGCATTTT
CDR3aa: CASSLGRTRDQPQHF

abundance: NA
j_gene: TRBJ2-2
v_gene: TRBV2
d_gene: NA
CDR3nt: TGTGCCAGCAGTGAGTGGGGTGCCGGGGAGCTGTTTTTT
CDR3aa: CASSEWGAGELFF

abundance: few
j_gene: TRBJ2-2
v_gene: TRBV7-8
d_gene: NA
CDR3nt: TGTGCCAGCAGCTTACGTAGCCGGGACACCGGGGAGCTGTTTTTT
CDR3aa: CASSLRSRDTGELFF

abundance: many
j_gene: TRBJ1-5
v_gene: TRBV7-9
d_gene: NA
CDR3nt: TGTGCCGCGGATGGGGCTGGAAGCAATCAGCCCCAGCATTTT
CDR3aa: CAADGAGSNQPQHF

abundance: few
j_gene: TRBJ2-3
v_gene: TRBV12-5
d_gene: NA
CDR3nt: TGTGCTAGTGCCAACCCTCAGTATTTT
CDR3aa: CASANPQYF

abundance: few
j_gene: TRBJ1-5
v_gene: TRBV6-5
d_gene: NA
CDR3nt: TGTGCCAGCAGTTACGGGAGGGGCCCCAATCAGCCCCAGCATTTT
CDR3aa: CASSYGRGPNQPQHF

abundance: NA
j_gene: TRBJ2-5
v_gene: TRBV7-2
d_gene: NA
CDR3nt: TGTGCCAGCAGCTCGAGGGTGGTCGGGAGCCGGGGGGAGACCCAGTACTTC
CDR3aa: CASSSRVVGSRGETQYF

abundance: NA
j_gene: TRBJ2-3
v_gene: TRBV4-3
d_gene: TRBD1
CDR3nt: TGCGCCAGCAGACGGGGGACAGGGGACACAGATACGCAGTATTTT
CDR3aa: CASRRGTGDTDTQYF

abundance: few
j_gene: TRBJ2-7
v_gene: TRBV5-1
d_gene: TRBD2
CDR3nt: TGCGCCAGCAGCTTGTCCGTCGGGAGGGGACCCTACGAGCAGTACTTC
CDR3aa: CASSLSVGRGPYEQYF

abundance: few
j_gene: TRBJ2-2
v_gene: TRBV7-2
d_gene: NA
CDR3nt: TGTGCCAGCAGCACCTGGGGGGGGGGCTTGGACACCGGGGAGCTGTTTTTT
CDR3aa: CASSTWGGGLDTGELFF

abundance: NA
j_gene: TRBJ2-7
v_gene: TRBV7-2
d_gene: NA
CDR3nt: TGTGCCAGCAGCTTAGTGGACGGCTCCTACGAGCAGTACTTC
CDR3aa: CASSLVDGSYEQYF

abundance: many
j_gene: TRBJ2-7
v_gene: TRBV10-3
d_gene: NA
CDR3nt: TGTGCCACACTCGGGCAATACCTTAACCCCTACGAGCAGTACTTC
CDR3aa: CATLGQYLNPYEQYF

abundance: NA
j_gene: TRBJ2-2
v_gene: TRBV15
d_gene: NA
CDR3nt: TGTGCCACCAGCAGAGGGACAGTCACGAACACCGGGGAGCTGTTTTTT
CDR3aa: CATSRGTVTNTGELFF

abundance: NA
j_gene: TRBJ2-3
v_gene: TRBV7-6
d_gene: TRBD2
CDR3nt: TGTGCCAGCAGCCGACAAGCGGGAGGCGCCGGAGATACGCAGTATTTT
CDR3aa: CASSRQAGGAGDTQYF

abundance: NA
j_gene: TRBJ2-1
v_gene: TRBV5-1
d_gene: NA
CDR3nt: TGCGCCAGCAGTCCCGGGGTACCGGTCAATGAGCAGTTCTTC
CDR3aa: CASSPGVPVNEQFF

abundance: NA
j_gene: TRBJ2-1
v_gene: TRBV3-1
d_gene: NA
CDR3nt: TGTGCCAGCAGCTCTAGCACTGAGCAGTTCTTC
CDR3aa: CASSSSTEQFF

abundance: NA
j_gene: TRBJ2-7
v_gene: TRBV6-6
d_gene: NA
CDR3nt: TGTGCCAGCAGTTACGGCCAGAACTCCTACGAGCAGTACTTC
CDR3aa: CASSYGQNSYEQYF

abundance: NA
j_gene: TRBJ2-1
v_gene: TRBV29-1
d_gene: NA
CDR3nt: TGCAGCGCTACGGACGTCTCCTACAATGAGCAGTTCTTC
CDR3aa: CSATDVSYNEQFF

abundance: many
j_gene: TRBJ2-5
v_gene: TRBV12-3/TRBV12-4
d_gene: NA
CDR3nt: TGTGCCAGCAGTTTCGCCGCGGAGACCCAGTACTTC
CDR3aa: CASSFAAETQYF

abundance: few
j_gene: TRBJ2-3
v_gene: TRBV5-1
d_gene: NA
CDR3nt: TGCGCCAGCAGCTGGAGGCTACAGGCCACAGATACGCAGTATTTT
CDR3aa: CASSWRLQATDTQYF

abundance: many
j_gene: TRBJ2-5
v_gene: TRBV7-6
d_gene: NA
CDR3nt: TGTGCCAGCAGCTCCCCGGGGGAGACCCAGTACTTC
CDR3aa: CASSSPGETQYF

abundance: NA
j_gene: TRBJ1-1
v_gene: TRBV20-1
d_gene: NA
CDR3nt: TGCAGTGCCTTCGAGTATTCGGCTGAAGCTTTCTTT
CDR3aa: CSAFEYSAEAFF

abundance: NA
j_gene: TRBJ2-1
v_gene: TRBV7-2
d_gene: NA
CDR3nt: TGTGCCAGCAGCTCAAGACATTACAATGAGCAGTTCTTC
CDR3aa: CASSSRHYNEQFF

abundance: few
j_gene: TRBJ2-6
v_gene: TRBV6-2/TRBV6-3
d_gene: TRBD1
CDR3nt: TGTGCCAGCAGCGAGACAGGGACTGGGGCCAACGTCCTGACTTTC
CDR3aa: CASSETGTGANVLTF

abundance: few
j_gene: TRBJ2-1
v_gene: TRBV28
d_gene: NA
CDR3nt: TGTGCCAGCAGTTCTTCACCCTACAATGAGCAGTTCTTC
CDR3aa: CASSSSPYNEQFF

abundance: NA
j_gene: TRBJ1-2
v_gene: TRBV5-1
d_gene: NA
CDR3nt: TGCGCCAGCAGCTTAAGCATTGACTATGGCTACACCTTC
CDR3aa: CASSLSIDYGYTF

abundance: NA
j_gene: TRBJ2-3
v_gene: TRBV25-1
d_gene: TRBD1
CDR3nt: TGTGCCAGCAGTGAATCGTACAGGGGGCTGGGGGATACGCAGTATTTT
CDR3aa: CASSESYRGLGDTQYF

abundance: NA
j_gene: TRBJ2-2
v_gene: TRBV28
d_gene: TRBD1
CDR3nt: TGTGCCAGCAGATCCCAGGACAGGGTCCTCATCGGGGAGCTGTTTTTT
CDR3aa: CASRSQDRVLIGELFF

abundance: NA
j_gene: TRBJ2-5
v_gene: TRBV20-1
d_gene: NA
CDR3nt: TGCAGTGCTACTCAGGGAAAAGAGACCCAGTACTTC
CDR3aa: CSATQGKETQYF

abundance: few
j_gene: TRBJ2-3
v_gene: TRBV20-1
d_gene: TRBD2
CDR3nt: TGCAGTGCTACTAGCGGGAGGGGAGATACGCAGTATTTT
CDR3aa: CSATSGRGDTQYF

abundance: NA
j_gene: TRBJ1-5
v_gene: TRBV5-1
d_gene: NA
CDR3nt: TGCGCCAGCAGCCCCGAGGGGGGGCATCAGCCCCAGCATTTT
CDR3aa: CASSPEGGHQPQHF

abundance: NA
j_gene: TRBJ2-1
v_gene: TRBV28
d_gene: TRBD2
CDR3nt: TGTGCCAGCAGTCCCCTAGCGGGAGGATCCTACAATGAGCAGTTCTTC
CDR3aa: CASSPLAGGSYNEQFF

abundance: NA
j_gene: TRBJ2-7
v_gene: TRBV6-2/TRBV6-3
d_gene: NA
CDR3nt: TGTGCCAGCACCCAATTTAGCGGAGCCGAGCAGTACTTC
CDR3aa: CASTQFSGAEQYF

abundance: few
j_gene: TRBJ1-6
v_gene: TRBV25-1
d_gene: NA
CDR3nt: TGTGCCAGCAGTGAATATCGGGGGTTTAATTCACCCCTCCACTTT
CDR3aa: CASSEYRGFNSPLHF

abundance: few
j_gene: TRBJ2-7
v_gene: TRBV2
d_gene: NA
CDR3nt: TGTGCCAGCAAGGCAGAAACCGCCGCCTACGAGCAGTACTTC
CDR3aa: CASKAETAAYEQYF

abundance: NA
j_gene: TRBJ2-3
v_gene: TRBV27
d_gene: TRBD1
CDR3nt: TGTGCCAGCGCATACTATTACCAGGGGGTAGCAGATACGCAGTATTTT
CDR3aa: CASAYYYQGVADTQYF

abundance: few
j_gene: TRBJ2-3
v_gene: TRBV7-2
d_gene: NA
CDR3nt: TGTGCCAGCAGCTTTATAGATACGCAGTATTTT
CDR3aa: CASSFIDTQYF

abundance: NA
j_gene: TRBJ1-1
v_gene: TRBV18
d_gene: NA
CDR3nt: TGTGCCAGCTCACCTAACGGGAACACTGAAGCTTTCTTT
CDR3aa: CASSPNGNTEAFF

abundance: few
j_gene: TRBJ1-2
v_gene: TRBV7-2
d_gene: TRBD1
CDR3nt: TGTGCCAGCAGCACTTACAGGGGGTACGGCTACACCTTC
CDR3aa: CASSTYRGYGYTF

abundance: few
j_gene: TRBJ1-1
v_gene: TRBV25-1
d_gene: TRBD1
CDR3nt: TGTGCCAGCAGGGGGACAGGGATCTTGGTCACTGAAGCTTTCTTT
CDR3aa: CASRGTGILVTEAFF

abundance: few
j_gene: TRBJ2-4
v_gene: TRBV4-3
d_gene: NA
CDR3nt: TGCGCCAGCACCCCCAGTCGGGAGACAGAAAACATTCAGTACTTC
CDR3aa: CASTPSRETENIQYF

abundance: NA
j_gene: TRBJ2-7
v_gene: TRBV7-2
d_gene: NA
CDR3nt: TGTGCCAGCAGGCCCCCGGGGGACCGACACGAGCAGTACTTC
CDR3aa: CASRPPGDRHEQYF

abundance: NA
j_gene: TRBJ2-1
v_gene: TRBV2
d_gene: NA
CDR3nt: TGTGCCAGCAGCGAACACAGGGAAGTTTACAATGAGCAGTTCTTC
CDR3aa: CASSEHREVYNEQFF

abundance: NA
j_gene: TRBJ1-5
v_gene: TRBV6-1
d_gene: TRBD1
CDR3nt: TGTGCCTGTGGGACAGCTGGCCCGAGCAATCAGCCCCAGCATTTT
CDR3aa: CACGTAGPSNQPQHF

abundance: NA
j_gene: TRBJ2-1
v_gene: TRBV4-1
d_gene: TRBD2
CDR3nt: TGCGCCAGCAGAGATTTAAGCGGGAGAGTCTACAATGAGCAGTTCTTC
CDR3aa: CASRDLSGRVYNEQFF

abundance: NA
j_gene: TRBJ1-2
v_gene: TRBV28
d_gene: NA
CDR3nt: TGTGCCAGCAGTTTAACCCAGCAGAACGTGAAGGGCTACACCTTC
CDR3aa: CASSLTQQNVKGYTF

abundance: NA
j_gene: TRBJ2-2
v_gene: TRBV10-3
d_gene: NA
CDR3nt: TGTGCCATCAGTAACAGGGATAACACCGGGGAGCTGTTTTTT
CDR3aa: CAISNRDNTGELFF